A selection of T cell receptor beta chains follows, all from one sample in a study of CD8+ T cells in alopecia areata. Method: immunoSEQ multiplex PCR; TCRdb's copy keeps in-frame clones and lacks some. The sample carries under 200,000 clones, about 60% recorded once. The sample consisted of CD4+ T cells sorted from blood, taken at week 24, from a patient treated with tofacitinib. All receptors derive from a human donor with alopecia areata. Each CDR3 is given without its conserved first and last residue. The order of the fields is V gene, CDR3 length, J gene, CDR3 protein.

v_gene: TRBV6-5; len: 13; j_gene: TRBJ1-5; CDR3aa: ASSHGTGGNQPQH
v_gene: TRBV2; len: 15; j_gene: TRBJ2-6; CDR3aa: ASRWTGGASGANVLT
v_gene: TRBV11-2; len: 13; j_gene: TRBJ2-1; CDR3aa: ASSFRKSSYNEQF
v_gene: TRBV5-6; len: 13; j_gene: TRBJ2-1; CDR3aa: ASSLAQRGYNEQF
v_gene: TRBV19; len: 15; j_gene: TRBJ1-5; CDR3aa: ASSILPAQGGNQPQH
v_gene: TRBV29-1; len: 11; j_gene: TRBJ1-1; CDR3aa: SVESLGTGKAF
v_gene: TRBV7-9; len: 11; j_gene: TRBJ1-1; CDR3aa: ASGDRVDTEAF
v_gene: TRBV29-1; len: 12; j_gene: TRBJ1-2; CDR3aa: SVDDNTAVYGYT
v_gene: TRBV7-9; len: 12; j_gene: TRBJ2-4; CDR3aa: ASSLGGGLGWKY
v_gene: TRBV6-1; len: 10; j_gene: TRBJ1-1; CDR3aa: ASRAINTEAF
v_gene: TRBV27; len: 10; j_gene: TRBJ1-1; CDR3aa: ARRRGYDEAF
v_gene: TRBV7-2; len: 12; j_gene: TRBJ2-5; CDR3aa: ASSLAIHEETQY
v_gene: TRBV30; len: 11; j_gene: TRBJ1-2; CDR3aa: AWSVVGSYGYT
v_gene: TRBV29-1; len: 11; j_gene: TRBJ1-5; CDR3aa: SVISTSNQPQH
v_gene: TRBV29-1; len: 12; j_gene: TRBJ1-4; CDR3aa: SVAHRVANEKLF
v_gene: TRBV2; len: 13; j_gene: TRBJ2-5; CDR3aa: ASPPRYRDQETQY
v_gene: TRBV29-1; len: 11; j_gene: TRBJ2-5; CDR3aa: SVEDRGVGTQY
v_gene: TRBV29-1; len: 11; j_gene: TRBJ1-4; CDR3aa: SVMTGGPEKLF
v_gene: TRBV30; len: 9; j_gene: TRBJ2-4; CDR3aa: AWSGRNIQY
v_gene: TRBV4-2; len: 15; j_gene: TRBJ2-3; CDR3aa: ASSQVNGQGAGDTQY
v_gene: TRBV7-9; len: 12; j_gene: TRBJ1-6; CDR3aa: ASSPGTGSSPLH
v_gene: TRBV9; len: 20; j_gene: TRBJ2-1; CDR3aa: ASSVGGSGGAGIPSSYNEQF
v_gene: TRBV18; len: 13; j_gene: TRBJ1-4; CDR3aa: ASSPTDRPNEKLF
v_gene: TRBV30; len: 11; j_gene: TRBJ1-2; CDR3aa: AWRGMGDYGYT
v_gene: TRBV7-2; len: 12; j_gene: TRBJ1-6; CDR3aa: ASSLVTGGSPLH
v_gene: TRBV2; len: 12; j_gene: TRBJ2-5; CDR3aa: ASSEGTLQETQY
v_gene: TRBV29-1; len: 11; j_gene: TRBJ2-4; CDR3aa: SVGTGGGDIQY
v_gene: TRBV27; len: 10; j_gene: TRBJ1-6; CDR3aa: ASSYPSAPLH
v_gene: TRBV4-2; len: 14; j_gene: TRBJ1-6; CDR3aa: ASSQDLAGFNSPLH
v_gene: TRBV11-2; len: 12; j_gene: TRBJ2-7; CDR3aa: ASSETTGRNEQY
v_gene: TRBV29-1; len: 12; j_gene: TRBJ1-4; CDR3aa: SVLAGGTNEKLF
v_gene: TRBV4-2; len: 14; j_gene: TRBJ2-3; CDR3aa: ASSQVPNTATDTQY
v_gene: TRBV4-1; len: 14; j_gene: TRBJ1-5; CDR3aa: ASSPARVRGDQPQH
v_gene: TRBV25-1; len: 13; j_gene: TRBJ1-6; CDR3aa: ASSEWDSYNSPLH
v_gene: TRBV1; len: 7; j_gene: TRBJ2-5; CDR3aa: TSTETQY
v_gene: TRBV29-1; len: 11; j_gene: TRBJ1-1; CDR3aa: STRQGMNTEAF
v_gene: TRBV10-3; len: 12; j_gene: TRBJ1-6; CDR3aa: AISVDRDNSPLH
v_gene: TRBV29-1; len: 12; j_gene: TRBJ2-5; CDR3aa: SVTRWGGQETQY
v_gene: TRBV19; len: 14; j_gene: TRBJ2-7; CDR3aa: ASSPVDRAATREQY
v_gene: TRBV4-1; len: 15; j_gene: TRBJ2-3; CDR3aa: ASSQEGDLMRTDTQY
v_gene: TRBV29-1; len: 12; j_gene: TRBJ2-5; CDR3aa: SAGGQGAIQTQY
v_gene: TRBV2; len: 11; j_gene: TRBJ2-5; CDR3aa: ASRVELQETQY
v_gene: TRBV29-1; len: 11; j_gene: TRBJ1-2; CDR3aa: SVEVDRGLGYT
v_gene: TRBV6-1; len: 13; j_gene: TRBJ2-3; CDR3aa: ASRRGIWGTDTQY
v_gene: TRBV29-1; len: 10; j_gene: TRBJ1-1; CDR3aa: SVGAGPTEAF
v_gene: TRBV25-1; len: 11; j_gene: TRBJ1-5; CDR3aa: ASSGRGGQPQH
v_gene: TRBV7-9; len: 13; j_gene: TRBJ1-4; CDR3aa: ASSLTSGSNEKLF
v_gene: TRBV29-1; len: 12; j_gene: TRBJ2-3; CDR3aa: SVDFRGLTDTQY
v_gene: TRBV29-1; len: 12; j_gene: TRBJ2-7; CDR3aa: SVESHDRAYEQY
v_gene: TRBV12-5; len: 13; j_gene: TRBJ1-2; CDR3aa: ASGPGTADNYGYT
v_gene: TRBV7-9; len: 14; j_gene: TRBJ1-2; CDR3aa: ASSLSVGREGYGYT
v_gene: TRBV5-6; len: 14; j_gene: TRBJ1-6; CDR3aa: ASSYQPGRNNSPLH
v_gene: TRBV20-1; len: 9; j_gene: TRBJ2-1; CDR3aa: RPGPYNEQF
v_gene: TRBV11-1; len: 12; j_gene: TRBJ2-1; CDR3aa: ASSVPGTGSEQF